A single sample is the source of the 2 T cell receptor beta chains below, sequenced in a study of cytomegalovirus exposure and HLA in healthy donors. Profiling relied on immunoSEQ multiplex PCR, and the TCRdb table lists in-frame clones only, not all of them. The repertoire holds 120,000 to 150,000 clones, with 87% as singletons. Sequencing was done on a sample of PBMCs. Receptors originate from a man between 18 and 35 years old in good health and CMV-seropositive.

The chain recombines TRBV27 with TRBJ1-1; D remains ambiguous. CDR1 is MNHEY and CDR2 is SMNVEV in the germline V gene (reference sequence). The CDR3 has 10 residues. Trimming took off 8 bases at V and 4 bases at J, with 5 bases between the two ends. For the CDR3, the DNA is TGTGCCAGCGGGCTCACTGAAGCTTTCTTT. This translates into CASGLTEAFF.

The chain carries TRBV4-1 and TRBJ2-5; D not resolved. Germline-derived CDR1 and CDR2 are MGHRA and YSYEKL. CDR3 size: 12 residues. Trimming shortened V by 1 base and J by 5 bases, and 5 bases separated the two germline ends. The CDR3 region has the DNA TGCGCCAGCAGCCAAGTATCGGAGACCCAGTACTTC. Translated, it gives CASSQVSETQYF.